These 21 T cell receptor beta chains originate from one sample sequenced in a study of cytomegalovirus exposure and HLA in healthy donors. Primers included in the PCR were 60 Vbeta and 13 Jbeta primers. Assay used: immunoSEQ multiplex PCR; TCRdb lists only in-frame clones, some missing. The repertoire holds 91,000 or so clones, with approximately 80% as singletons. Sequenced input: PBMCs. The origin of the receptors is a young man in good health and CMV-seropositive.

The V and J genes are TRBV9 and TRBJ1-2; no reliable D call. The CDR3 sequence is 14 residues long. CDR1 and CDR2 (germline): SGDLS, YYNGEE. The V end lost 0 bases, the J end lost 7 bases, and 13 bases lay between the germline ends. The CDR3 loop reads CASSVESHFSGYTF. The CDR3 DNA reads as TGTGCCAGCAGCGTAGAGAGCCATTTCTCTGGCTACACCTTC.

The chain is built from TRBV4-1 and TRBJ1-5; 7 nucleotides match TRBD1. Losses at the gene ends were 2 bases for V and 1 base for J; bases not matched to a gene: 2. This CDR3 has 15 residues. Germline V lookup: CDR1 MGHRA, CDR2 YSYEKL. The DNA for the CDR3 is TGCGCCAGCAGCCAAACAGGGGTAAGCAATCAGCCCCAGCATTTT. This encodes CASSQTGVSNQPQHF.

The chain couples TRBV5-6 to TRBJ1-2; TRBD1 aligns across 10 bases. Germline loops: CDR1 SGHDT, CDR2 YYEEEE. The CDR3 is 14 residues long. V was clipped by 4 bases and J by 4 bases; unmatched bases: 4. CDR3 sequence reads: CASSRQGAPYGYTF. As DNA, the CDR3 is TGTGCCAGCAGCCGACAGGGGGCCCCCTATGGCTACACCTTC.

The chain couples TRBV5-8 to TRBJ2-3, with TRBD1 as a possible D gene (6 bases). The CDR3 covers 16 residues. Germline V CDR1 and CDR2: SGHTS, YDEGEE. Trimming left V 0 bases short and J 1 base short, with 12 bases between. DNA of the CDR3: TGTGCCAGCAGCTTGGAGGGGGACCTCCGCACAGATACGCAGTATTTT. Translation: CASSLEGDLRTDTQYF.

This chain links TRBV5-4 with TRBJ2-5; the match to TRBD2 covers 12 bases. In germline, CDR1 is SGHNT, CDR2 YYREEE (reference sequence). The CDR3 length is 15 residues. J gave up 5 bases and V 4 bases, and 6 bases lay outside the gene matches. CDR3 DNA: TGTGCCAGCAGCCTTAGGACTAGCGGGGTGGAGACCCAGTACTTC. Its protein product is CASSLRTSGVETQYF.

In its sample, this clone was seen once. The chain has TRBV19 and TRBJ1-2; the match to TRBD1 covers 7 bases. The CDR3 is 15 residues long. In germline, CDR1 is LNHDA, CDR2 SQIVND (reference sequence). The J segment lost 7 bases and the V segment lost 3 bases, leaving 11 bases of the junction unmatched. CDR3 sequence reads: CASSIQTTGVGGYTF. CDR3 DNA: TGTGCCAGTAGTATCCAAACAACAGGGGTCGGTGGCTACACCTTC.

The genes are TRBV30 and TRBJ1-1, with no clear D. Germline-derived CDR1 and CDR2 are GTSNPN and SVGIG (reference sequence). V lost 0 bases and J lost 1, with 6 bases in between. The CDR3 runs 13 residues. CDR3 in amino acids: CAWSVGRNTEAFF. The CDR3 region has the DNA TGTGCCTGGAGTGTGGGCCGGAACACTGAAGCTTTCTTT.

The chain has TRBV28 and TRBJ2-7, with D perhaps matching TRBD1 (6 bases). V dropped 4 bases and J dropped 4 bases, with 23 bases sitting between them. The CDR3 sequence is 17 residues long. Germline loops: CDR1 MDHEN, CDR2 SYDVKM. CDR3 DNA sequence: TGTGCCAGCAGTTACCCGCAGTCGGCCCCAAGGGGGTACGAGCAGTACTTC. Encoded protein: CASSYPQSAPRGYEQYF.

The rearrangement links TRBV19 to TRBJ1-5, with D perhaps matching TRBD1 (6 bases). This CDR3 region has 14 residues. Germline V gives CDR1 LNHDA, CDR2 SQIVND (reference sequence). V dropped 6 bases and J dropped 3 bases, with 12 bases sitting between them. The CDR3 region has the DNA TGTGCCAGTAGCCCCGGACAGTTCAATCAGCCCCAGCATTTT. It translates to CASSPGQFNQPQHF.

In this sample, this clone turned up a few times. The chain employs TRBV9 and TRBJ1-5; D is possibly TRBD1 (6 bases). Trimming shortened V by 4 bases and J by 3 bases, and 17 bases separated the two germline ends. The CDR3 contains 16 residues. Per germline, CDR1 SGDLS and CDR2 YYNGEE. The CDR3 DNA follows: TGTGCCAGCAGCCCGCAGGGGCAATTGGACAATCAGCCCCAGCATTTT. Protein: CASSPQGQLDNQPQHF.

The J gene is TRBJ1-1, the V gene TRBV2; 9 bases fit TRBD1. CDR3 size: 14 residues. The germline V gene encodes CDR1 SNHLY and CDR2 FYNNEI. Germline trimming cut 9 bases from V and 4 bases from J; bases unmatched to any gene: 9. CDR3 loop: CASHRGLMGTEAFF. In nucleotides, the CDR3 is TGTGCCAGTCACAGGGGGCTAATGGGCACTGAAGCTTTCTTT. Full variable domain (outside the CDR3, taken from reference TRBV2 and TRBJ1-1): EPEVTQTPSHQVTQMGQEVILRCVPISNHLYFYWYRQILGQKVEFLVSFYNNEISEKSEIFDDQFSVERPDGSNFTLKIRSTKLEDSAMYFCASHRGLMGTEAFFGQGTRLTVV.

This chain uses TRBV4-2 with TRBJ1-1, with no clear D. The V end lost 2 bases, the J end lost 7 bases, and 14 bases lay between the germline ends. This CDR3 has 14 residues. Germline assignment: CDR1 LGHNA and CDR2 YNFKEQ. The CDR3 nucleotides are TGTGCCAGCAGCCAATTGGAGTATGTGGGTGAAGCTTTCTTT. This codes for CASSQLEYVGEAFF.

J is TRBJ2-1 and V is TRBV19; 11 bases are a match to TRBD2. The trim removed 3 bases at V and 6 bases at J, leaving 7 bases unmatched. In germline, CDR1 is LNHDA, CDR2 SQIVND (reference sequence). CDR3 size: 16 residues. The CDR3 DNA reads as TGTGCCAGTAGTATTGGTCTAGCGGGAGGTGGCAATGAGCAGTTCTTC. Translation: CASSIGLAGGGNEQFF.

This chain uses TRBV19 with TRBJ1-5; 7 bases align to TRBD1. The CDR3 runs 15 residues. Germline V gene lookup returns CDR1 LNHDA and CDR2 SQIVND (reference sequence). Trimming cost V 9 bases and J 1 base; bases outside gene matches: 9. The CDR3, as DNA: TGTGCCAGCGGGACAGCCTTAGGGAGCAATCAGCCCCAGCATTTT. Residues: CASGTALGSNQPQHF.

This clone was seen once. This rearrangement joins TRBV18 to TRBJ2-1, with D possibly being TRBD2 (5 bases). V lost 3 bases and J lost 4, with 13 bases in between. The CDR3 contains 15 residues. Germline V gene lookup returns CDR1 KGHSH and CDR2 LQKENI. CDR3 nucleotide sequence: TGTGCCAGCTCACCGACTATCACAGAGTACAATGAGCAGTTCTTC. Protein: CASSPTITEYNEQFF.

This rearrangement joins TRBV6-6 to TRBJ1-2, with D perhaps matching TRBD1 (6 bases). V shed 7 bases and J shed 2 bases, with 14 bases lying between them. This CDR3 spans 14 amino acids. Germline assignment: CDR1 MNHNY and CDR2 SVGAGI (reference sequence). The chain's CDR3 is CASTSTGRNYGYTF. DNA for the CDR3: TGTGCCAGCACTTCAACAGGGCGGAACTATGGCTACACCTTC.

CDR3 sequence reads: CSVGLSGNTIYF. CDR3 bases: TGCAGCGTGGGCCTCTCTGGAAACACCATATATTTT. J is TRBJ1-3 and V is TRBV29-1; no clear D gene. Trimming pared 6 bases from V and 0 bases from J, leaving 6 bases between. The CDR3 runs to 12 residues. The germline gives CDR1 SQVTM, CDR2 ANQGSEA.

This clone came up once. The chain links TRBV7-8 to TRBJ1-6, with TRBD1 as a possible D gene (5 bases). The CDR3 is made up of 18 amino acids. V shed 5 bases and J shed 0 bases, with 17 bases lying between them. Germline CDR1 reads SGHVS; CDR2 reads FQNEAQ. In DNA, the CDR3 is TGTGCCAGCAGCCTATCAACGACAGTTTTCTCCTATAATTCACCCCTCCACTTT. Translated, it gives CASSLSTTVFSYNSPLHF.

V and J are TRBV18 and TRBJ2-3, with TRBD2 as a possible D gene (5 bases). This CDR3 has 15 amino acids. CDR1 is KGHSH, CDR2 LQKENI, per germline. Trimming took off 2 bases at V and 1 base at J, with 10 bases between the two ends. DNA for the CDR3: TGTGCCAGCTCACCAGAGCGGCTCCGCACAGATACGCAGTATTTT. As protein: CASSPERLRTDTQYF.

The chain has TRBV29-1 and TRBJ1-1; D possibly corresponds to TRBD1 (5 bases). CDR3 length equals 13 residues. Per the germline V gene, CDR1 is SQVTM and CDR2 is ANQGSEA. V gave up 6 bases and J gave up 3 bases, with 14 bases separating them. CDR3 sequence: CSVWVRVDTEAFF. As DNA, the CDR3 is TGCAGCGTGTGGGTCAGGGTGGACACTGAAGCTTTCTTT.

This clone came up a few times. This chain connects TRBV27 to TRBJ1-1, with a possible D match to TRBD1 (5 bases). The CDR3 runs to 13 residues. Trimming shortened V by 3 bases and J by 7 bases, and 12 bases separated the two germline ends. Germline V CDR1 and CDR2: MNHEY, SMNVEV (reference sequence). CDR3 protein: CASSLPAGGEAFF. The CDR3 nucleotides are TGTGCCAGCAGTTTGCCCGCGGGGGGTGAAGCTTTCTTT.